This T cell receptor (beta chain) stems from a study of identical twins. This clonotype was found many times. The antigen remains undetermined. The germline CDR1 and CDR2 sequences are SGHRS and YFSETQ. V dropped 0 bases and J dropped 4 bases, with 10 bases sitting between them. The length of the CDR3 is 15 residues. TCRdb passed the 5' RACE reads through MiXCR, listing each CDR3 protein once. The sample has hundreds of thousands of distinct CDR3 sequences, around 6% seen once. Notes on the study in general: The authors drew conclusions from cross-sectional statistical analysis rather than following the same donors. Twins shared out-of-frame alpha sequences with excess low generation probability. The more abundant beta clonotypes in cord blood had fewer insertions, and memory repertoires did not show this. Twin sharing of out-of-frame TCR alpha was underestimated by models in monozygotic pairs.

The sequencing sample was made of naive T cells sorted from blood. The V and J genes are TRBV5-1 and TRBJ1-4; no clear D gene. The TCR sequence derives from a man aged 18 to 29 in good health. CDR3 region: CASSLGVGDNEKLFF. The CDR3 DNA is TGCGCCAGCAGCTTGGGGGTCGGAGATAATGAAAAACTGTTTTTT. Complete variable domain (other parts from reference TRBV5-1 and TRBJ1-4): KAGVTQTPRYLIKTRGQQVTLSCSPISGHRSVSWYQQTPGQGLQFLFEYFSETQRNKGNFPGRFSGRQFSNSRSEMNVSTLELGDSALYLCASSLGVGDNEKLFFGSGTQLSVL.